The TCR beta chain described here comes from a study of blood T cell repertoires in COVID-19. Only in-frame clones appear in the TCRdb table, and some are missing; sequencing was by immunoSEQ multiplex PCR. The repertoire includes approximately 300,000 clones, roughly 90% of them detected once, and about 18% sits in the top ten. V gave up 1 base and J gave up 3 bases, with 4 bases separating them. The CDR3 totals 12 residues. Germline CDR1 reads SNHLY; CDR2 reads FYNNEI. This TCR was sampled from a woman aged 25 to 39 who had recovered from COVID-19. Sequencing was performed on PBMCs or T cells enriched from blood (not recorded which). This chain links TRBV2 with TRBJ2-7; the D is unclear. The CDR3 sequence: CASSEGLYEQYF. The CDR3 nucleotides are TGTGCCAGCAGTGAAGGGCTCTACGAGCAGTACTTC.